The 32 T cell receptor beta chains below were found in one sample sequenced in a study of tumor-infiltrating lymphocytes in localized non-small cell lung cancer. Method: immunoSEQ multiplex PCR; TCRdb's copy keeps in-frame clones and lacks some. The table lists thousands of clones, roughly 80% of them singletons. Sequences were obtained from lung tumor tissue. All receptors come from a human donor with non-small cell lung cancer.

The chain combines TRBV6-6 with TRBJ1-1; D may be TRBD1 (5 bases). The CDR3 extends over 15 amino acids. Between the trimmed V and J ends, which lost 5 bases and 1 base, there was a span of 14 bases. Germline lookup yields CDR1 MNHNY and CDR2 SVGAGI (reference sequence). CDR3 amino acids: CASSLLRQTNTEAFF. CDR3 coding DNA: TGTGCCAGCAGTCTCCTTAGACAGACGAACACTGAAGCTTTCTTT.

J is TRBJ2-2 and V is TRBV7-3, with a weak D call TRBD2 (5 bases). The V gene's germline CDR1 is SGHTA and CDR2 FQGTGA. The CDR3 covers 14 residues. V was cut by 1 base and J by 3 bases, with 6 bases left in between. CDR3 DNA sequence: TGTGCCAGCAGCTTAATGCGGGACACCGGGGAGCTGTTTTTT. It specifies CASSLMRDTGELFF.

The genes are TRBV20-1 and TRBJ2-7, with D hard to call. V lost 6 bases and J 5 bases, leaving 11 bases between the germline ends. Germline values: CDR1 DFQATT, CDR2 SNEGSKA (reference sequence). There are 11 residues in the CDR3. CDR3 sequence: CSAAPWNEQYF. CDR3 sequence (DNA): TGCAGTGCCGCCCCATGGAACGAGCAGTACTTC.

This clone was seen only a few times. The DNA for the CDR3 is TGTGCCAGCAGCTCCTATGTAAGGGAGCTGTTTTTT. Protein product: CASSSYVRELFF. This rearrangement joins TRBV7-2 to TRBJ2-2; D not certain. Germline loops: CDR1 SGHTA, CDR2 FQGNSA. The CDR3 spans 12 residues. Trimming shortened V by 4 bases and J by 9 bases, and 9 bases separated the two germline ends.

The chain uses TRBV7-9 and TRBJ2-1; 7 bases agree with TRBD2. This CDR3 has 18 residues. J lost 6 bases, V lost 1 base, and 15 bases had no gene match. Germline CDR1 SEHNR, CDR2 FQNEAQ (reference sequence). In DNA form, the CDR3 reads TGTGCCAGCAGCTTAGGATTGGGGGGGGACCTCCGGGGCAATGAGCAGTTCTTC. This encodes CASSLGLGGDLRGNEQFF. The complete variable domain, with remaining parts taken from reference TRBV7-9 and TRBJ2-1, reads DTGVSQNPRHKITKRGQNVTFRCDPISEHNRLYWYRQTLGQGPEFLTYFQNEAQLEKSRLLSDRFSAERPKGSFSTLEIQRTEQGDSAMYLCASSLGLGGDLRGNEQFFGPGTRLTVL.

This clone was picked up one time. V gene TRBV5-4 combines with J gene TRBJ1-2, with unresolved D. The CDR3 sequence is 14 residues long. Germline V CDR1 and CDR2: SGHNT, YYREEE (reference sequence). The V gene lost 4 bases and the J gene lost 4 bases, with 14 bases spanning the gap. For the CDR3, the DNA is TGTGCCAGCAGCGCCCAAGGTGGGCTCTATGGCTACACCTTC. This encodes CASSAQGGLYGYTF.

J is TRBJ1-5 and V is TRBV30, with D possibly being TRBD1 (6 bases). CDR1 and CDR2 from the germline V gene are GTSNPN and SVGIG (reference sequence). The CDR3 consists of 13 residues. V lost 0 bases, J lost 5 bases, and 8 bases lay in between. The CDR3 coding sequence is TGTGCCTGGAGTGTAAGGGGGGATCAGCCCCAGCATTTT. Translated, it gives CAWSVRGDQPQHF.

The CDR3 coding sequence is TGCGCCAGCAGTAAACAGGGGGCTGGTGAGCAGTACTTC. This encodes CASSKQGAGEQYF. The chain couples TRBV10-1 to TRBJ2-7, with 9 bases lining up with TRBD1. From germline, CDR1 is WNHNN and CDR2 SYGVQD (reference sequence). This CDR3 is built from 13 residues. The trim removed 5 bases at V and 7 bases at J, leaving 6 bases unmatched.

Only a few counts were recorded for this clone. The chain carries TRBV2 and TRBJ1-4, with D perhaps matching TRBD1 (6 bases). The V end was cut by 5 bases, the J end by 2 bases, with 15 bases between. The CDR3 runs to 16 residues. Looked up from germline, CDR1 is SNHLY and CDR2 is FYNNEI. For the CDR3, the DNA is TGTGCCAGCAGTATGACCGGGGGCGGGACTAATGAAAAACTGTTTTTT. Translating gives CASSMTGGGTNEKLFF. The full variable domain, rest sourced from reference TRBV2 and TRBJ1-4, is EPEVTQTPSHQVTQMGQEVILRCVPISNHLYFYWYRQILGQKVEFLVSFYNNEISEKSEIFDDQFSVERPDGSNFTLKIRSTKLEDSAMYFCASSMTGGGTNEKLFFGSGTQLSVL.

V and J are TRBV6-6 and TRBJ1-2; D is possibly TRBD1 (5 bases). This CDR3 region has 13 residues. V lost 6 bases to trimming and J lost 4 bases, with 12 bases between them. CDR1 is MNHNY, CDR2 SVGAGI, per germline (reference sequence). The CDR3 here is CASSPPRAYGYTF. The CDR3 nucleotides read TGTGCCAGCAGCCCCCCCAGGGCCTATGGCTACACCTTC.

The V call is TRBV10-1, the J call TRBJ2-7; D is ambiguous. There are 13 residues in the CDR3. Germline-derived CDR1 and CDR2 are WNHNN and SYGVQD (reference sequence). Trimming cost V 3 bases and J 3 bases, with 9 bases left between them. The CDR3 spells CASSDSSFYEQYF. CDR3 DNA: TGCGCCAGCAGTGATTCCAGCTTCTACGAGCAGTACTTC.

This clone was counted between two and nine times. The DNA of the CDR3 is TGCGCCAGCAGCCCTGGGATGGACACTGAAGCTTTCTTT. The encoded protein is CASSPGMDTEAFF. The chain has TRBV5-1 and TRBJ1-1, with D uncertain. The CDR3 runs 13 residues. Germline V gene sequence: CDR1 SGHRS, CDR2 YFSETQ. Trimming cost V 4 bases and J 3 bases, with 10 bases left between them.

The CDR3 DNA follows: TGTGCCAGTAGTACGGCGATAGCCTACGAGCAGTACTTC. This sequence encodes CASSTAIAYEQYF. The chain uses TRBV19 and TRBJ2-7, with D hard to call. The CDR3 spans 13 residues. Germline loops: CDR1 LNHDA, CDR2 SQIVND (reference sequence). The V end was cut by 4 bases, the J end by 2 bases, with 9 bases between.

J is TRBJ2-1 and V is TRBV10-3; D is perhaps TRBD2 (5 bases). Germline CDR1 is ENHRY and CDR2 is SYGVKD. The CDR3 is 15 amino acids. V was cut by 3 bases and J by 1 base, with 10 bases left in between. DNA of the CDR3: TGTGCCATCAGTGACGAGGGCAGATCCTACAATGAGCAGTTCTTC. It encodes CAISDEGRSYNEQFF.

This clone was observed a handful of times. The chain recombines TRBV6-6 with TRBJ2-2, with 9 bases identical to TRBD2. From germline, CDR1 is MNHNY and CDR2 SVGAGI (reference sequence). V dropped 7 bases and J dropped 3; count of bases not matched to a gene: 9. CDR3 length: 16 residues. CDR3: CASTTRIAGDTGELFF. The CDR3 bases are TGTGCCAGCACTACCAGAATAGCGGGAGACACCGGGGAGCTGTTTTTT.

V is TRBV5-1 and J is TRBJ2-7, with 9 bases fitting TRBD2. After removal of 0 bases from V and 3 bases from J, the junction contained 10 bases not matched to a gene. The V gene's germline CDR1 is SGHRS and CDR2 YFSETQ. The CDR3 is 17 amino acids. CDR3 residues: CASSLGPLLAGDYEQYF. CDR3 coding DNA: TGCGCCAGCAGCTTGGGACCGTTACTAGCGGGCGACTACGAGCAGTACTTC.

The V gene is TRBV21-1, the J gene TRBJ1-1. TRBV21-1 is a listed pseudogene. The CDR3 loop spans 10 amino acids. The CDR3 reads CASSNTEAFF. In nucleotides, the CDR3 is TGTGCCAGCAGCAACACTGAAGCTTTCTTT.

The chain carries TRBV6-5 and TRBJ2-5; TRBD2 agrees at 7 bases. The CDR3 has 13 amino acids. The germline gives CDR1 MNHEY, CDR2 SVGAGI. With 5 bases clipped from V and 3 bases from J, the junction kept 3 bases outside the gene matches. CDR3 DNA sequence: TGTGCCAGCAGTCAACTAGCGAAAGAGACCCAGTACTTC. This encodes CASSQLAKETQYF.

The V and J genes are TRBV6-6 and TRBJ1-4; a possible D gene is TRBD1 (5 bases). The V and J ends lost 5 bases and 8 bases respectively, with 9 bases between them. Germline CDR1 reads MNHNY; CDR2 reads SVGAGI (reference sequence). This CDR3 comprises 12 residues. The CDR3 DNA reads TGTGCCAGCAGTGGGACGACGGAAAAACTGTTTTTT. It encodes CASSGTTEKLFF.

The V gene is TRBV10-2, the J gene TRBJ2-7; D is undetermined. The CDR3 is 12 amino acids. CDR1 WSHSY and CDR2 SAAADI come from the germline V gene. Deletions cut 0 bases from V and 4 bases from J, with 4 bases between. CDR3 amino acids: CASSESSYEQYF. DNA of the CDR3: TGCGCCAGCAGTGAGTCCTCGTACGAGCAGTACTTC.

CDR3 amino acids: CSYAVLLTSDHTDTQYF. The CDR3, as DNA: TGCAGCTATGCTGTTTTACTGACTAGCGATCACACAGATACGCAGTATTTT. The gene calls are TRBV29-1 and TRBJ2-3; 8 bases are shared with TRBD2. Per germline, CDR1 SQVTM and CDR2 ANQGSEA. V trimming: 8 bases; J trimming: 2 bases; junction bases outside the gene matches: 18. The CDR3 spans 17 residues.

This rearrangement joins TRBV12-5 to TRBJ1-3; D call uncertain. Germline lookup yields CDR1 LGHNT and CDR2 FRNRAP. The CDR3 sequence is 11 residues long. V was trimmed by 8 bases and J by 0 bases, leaving 2 bases between them. The CDR3 bases are TGTGCTAGTTCCTCTGGAAACACCATATATTTT. Encoded protein: CASSSGNTIYF. Full variable domain (rest looked up from reference TRBV12-5 and TRBJ1-3): DARVTQTPRHKVTEMGQEVTMRCQPILGHNTVFWYRQTMMQGLELLAYFRNRAPLDDSGMPKDRFSAEMPDATLATLKIQPSEPRDSAVYFCASSSGNTIYFGEGSWLTVV.

This clone was found a few times. J is TRBJ1-2 and V is TRBV6-5; weak D call: TRBD1 (5 bases). Germline CDR1 is MNHEY and CDR2 is SVGAGI. V was cut by 8 bases and J by 5 bases, with 21 bases left in between. The CDR3 runs to 15 residues. This chain's CDR3 is CASHRLGREGYGYTF. Here the CDR3 DNA reads TGTGCCAGCCACCGCCTGGGCAGGGAGGGGTATGGCTACACCTTC.

The chain has TRBV7-9 and TRBJ1-1; no firm D call. CDR1 and CDR2 (germline): SEHNR, FQNEAQ (reference sequence). Trimming pared 1 base from V and 5 bases from J, leaving 5 bases between. This CDR3 comprises 12 residues. CDR3 nucleotides: TGTGCCAGCAGCTTAGATGGAACTGAAGCTTTCTTT. Amino acids: CASSLDGTEAFF.

Note on this clone: Other DNA sequences from this sample encode an identical CDR3 as well. The chain couples TRBV5-1 to TRBJ1-1; D is uncertain. The ends were cut back, 2 bases at V and 5 bases at J, with 10 bases in the middle. The CDR3 totals 13 residues. CDR1 is SGHRS, CDR2 YFSETQ, per germline. CDR3 loop: CASSLEGRTEAFF. Here the CDR3 DNA reads TGCGCCAGCAGCTTAGAGGGTCGGACTGAAGCTTTCTTT. Full variable domain (outside the CDR3, taken from reference TRBV5-1 and TRBJ1-1): KAGVTQTPRYLIKTRGQQVTLSCSPISGHRSVSWYQQTPGQGLQFLFEYFSETQRNKGNFPGRFSGRQFSNSRSEMNVSTLELGDSALYLCASSLEGRTEAFFGQGTRLTVV.

This clone was observed a single time. The chain carries TRBV4-3 and TRBJ2-7; 14 positions agree with TRBD2. Germline V gene lookup returns CDR1 LGHNA and CDR2 YSLEER. This CDR3 contains 15 residues. V shed 4 bases, J shed 7 bases, and the junction held 6 bases outside the gene matches. In DNA form, the CDR3 reads TGCGCCAGCAGCCCCTCGAGGACTAGCGGGGGGGAGCAGTACTTC. Its translation: CASSPSRTSGGEQYF.

The V gene is TRBV29-1, the J gene TRBJ2-7; possible D gene TRBD2, 6 bases. Trimming cost V 4 bases and J 7 bases, with 26 bases left between them. The CDR3 loop spans 16 amino acids. The germline V gene has CDR1 SQVTM and CDR2 ANQGSEA. The CDR3 spells CSVGDGSIPGTREQYF. CDR3 nucleotides: TGCAGCGTTGGGGACGGGAGCATCCCCGGGACTCGGGAGCAGTACTTC.

The V and J genes are TRBV7-8 and TRBJ2-1; D unresolved. Germline CDR1 reads SGHVS; CDR2 reads FQNEAQ. Trimming removed 0 bases from V and 8 bases from J, with 17 bases in between. CDR3 length: 16 residues. CDR3 bases: TGTGCCAGCAGCTTAGCTTATGGAGCCCTTATCGATGAGCAGTTCTTC. Translation: CASSLAYGALIDEQFF.

The chain has TRBV5-1 and TRBJ2-1; maybe TRBD2 (5 bases). Deletions cut 4 bases from V and 8 bases from J, with 13 bases between. Germline lookup yields CDR1 SGHRS and CDR2 YFSETQ. The CDR3 spans 13 residues. This CDR3 reads CASSLNEGDEQFF. CDR3 DNA: TGCGCCAGCAGCCTTAATGAGGGCGATGAGCAGTTCTTC.

The rearrangement links TRBV18 to TRBJ2-6; no clear D. This CDR3 has 15 amino acids. The ends were cut back, 5 bases at V and 4 bases at J, with 12 bases in the middle. Germline CDR1 and CDR2: KGHSH and LQKENI. The CDR3 region has the DNA TGTGCCAGCTCATCCCTCGTCTCGGGGGCCAACGTCCTGACTTTC. The encoded protein is CASSSLVSGANVLTF.

The rearrangement uses TRBV11-2 and TRBJ2-3; 12 bases map to TRBD2. The V and J ends lost 5 bases and 6 bases, in that order; junction bases with no gene match: 12. CDR1 SGHAT and CDR2 FQNNGV come from the germline V gene. This CDR3 spans 17 amino acids. CDR3 protein: CASSPSSTSGSIDTQYF. The CDR3 DNA reads TGTGCCAGCAGCCCATCTTCGACTAGCGGGAGTATTGATACGCAGTATTTT. The variable domain in full, completed from reference TRBV11-2 and TRBJ2-3, reads EAGVAQSPRYKIIEKRQSVAFWCNPISGHATLYWYQQILGQGPKLLIQFQNNGVVDDSQLPKDRFSAERLKGVDSTLKIQPAKLEDSAVYLCASSPSSTSGSIDTQYFGPGTRLTVL.

This sequence joins TRBV18 and TRBJ1-5; D perhaps matches TRBD1 (6 bases). Germline V gives CDR1 KGHSH, CDR2 LQKENI. This CDR3 spans 13 amino acids. The ends were cut back, 2 bases at V and 9 bases at J, with 11 bases in the middle. The CDR3 region is CASSPDQGRPQHF. The CDR3, as DNA: TGTGCCAGCTCACCAGACCAGGGGAGGCCCCAGCATTTT.